A single sample is the source of the 27 T cell receptor beta chains below, sequenced in a study of cytomegalovirus exposure and HLA in healthy donors. Both 60 Vbeta primers and 13 Jbeta primers went into the PCR. Only in-frame clones appear in the TCRdb table, and some are missing; sequencing was by immunoSEQ multiplex PCR. This table has fewer than 150,000 clones, 75% to 85% appearing once. Sequencing was performed on PBMCs. These receptors all stem from a female donor in good health and CMV-seropositive.

The sample holds one count of this clone. This chain connects TRBV5-4 to TRBJ2-5, with 10 bases fitting TRBD1. The ends lost 4 bases at V and 4 bases at J; junction bases unmatched: 16. The CDR3 has 18 amino acids. Germline V gene lookup returns CDR1 SGHNT and CDR2 YYREEE (reference sequence). CDR3: CASSLRDRGRLAGETQYF. The CDR3 nucleotides read TGTGCCAGCAGCCTGCGGGACAGGGGTCGGCTAGCGGGAGAGACCCAGTACTTC.

The table lists this clone with a few counts. The chain employs TRBV7-8 and TRBJ2-5, with a weak D call TRBD2 (5 bases). This CDR3 comprises 17 residues. The V end lost 2 bases, the J end lost 5 bases, and 21 bases lay between the germline ends. Germline loops: CDR1 SGHVS, CDR2 FQNEAQ. CDR3 sequence reads: CASSLNGVTPRGETQYF. DNA of the CDR3: TGTGCCAGCAGCTTAAACGGCGTTACCCCCCGCGGGGAGACCCAGTACTTC.

V and J are TRBV7-6 and TRBJ2-5; D may be TRBD2 (6 bases). Germline V gives CDR1 SGHVS, CDR2 FNYEAQ. The CDR3 consists of 13 residues. Trimming removed 2 bases from V and 7 bases from J, with 11 bases in between. The CDR3 DNA reads TGTGCCAGCAGCTTAACGGGGGAGGCGACCCAGTACTTC. Translating it yields CASSLTGEATQYF.

This rearrangement joins TRBV19 to TRBJ1-2, with D maybe TRBD1 (5 bases). This CDR3 has 15 amino acids. V was trimmed by 3 bases and J by 3 bases, leaving 14 bases between them. Germline assignment: CDR1 LNHDA and CDR2 SQIVND (reference sequence). This chain's CDR3 is CASSIHAREDYGYTF. CDR3 nucleotide sequence: TGTGCCAGTAGTATTCACGCCAGGGAGGACTATGGCTACACCTTC.

The V and J genes are TRBV19 and TRBJ1-4; D is perhaps TRBD1 (6 bases). Germline V lookup: CDR1 LNHDA, CDR2 SQIVND (reference sequence). This CDR3 has 14 residues. Trimming removed 7 bases at V and 2 bases at J, with 11 bases between. CDR3 nucleotide sequence: TGTGCCAGTACCCCGACAGGTACTAATGAAAAACTGTTTTTT. Translated, it gives CASTPTGTNEKLFF.

V is TRBV2 and J is TRBJ2-3; 8 bases are a match to TRBD1. This CDR3 spans 16 amino acids. Germline V lookup: CDR1 SNHLY, CDR2 FYNNEI. The V segment lost 2 bases and the J segment 5 bases; nucleotides outside the gene matches: 9. CDR3 in amino acids: CASSETGGIRGDTQYF. As DNA, the CDR3 is TGTGCCAGCAGTGAAACAGGGGGGATAAGAGGAGATACGCAGTATTTT.

The chain carries TRBV9 and TRBJ1-1, with TRBD1 identical over 11 bases. Germline CDR1 SGDLS, CDR2 YYNGEE. With 3 bases clipped from V and 8 bases from J, the junction kept 6 bases outside the gene matches. The CDR3 totals 14 residues. CDR3 loop: CASSEGDRGAEAFF. The DNA for the CDR3 is TGTGCCAGCAGCGAGGGGGACAGGGGGGCCGAAGCTTTCTTT.

This sequence joins TRBV18 and TRBJ1-5; D possibly corresponds to TRBD1 (6 bases). The ends were cut back, 6 bases at V and 4 bases at J, with 19 bases in the middle. Germline CDR1 KGHSH, CDR2 LQKENI. The CDR3 consists of 16 residues. The CDR3 here is CASSPESGTLNQPQHF. The CDR3 nucleotides read TGTGCCAGCTCCCCAGAGTCGGGGACACTTAATCAGCCCCAGCATTTT.

This clone came up a few times. V and J are TRBV4-1 and TRBJ1-1; D may be TRBD1 (5 bases). Trimming stripped 8 bases from V and 6 bases from J, with 10 bases between. CDR1 is MGHRA, CDR2 YSYEKL, per germline. This CDR3 is 11 amino acids long. The CDR3 protein is CASGRGSEAFF. In DNA form, the CDR3 reads TGCGCCAGCGGGAGGGGCTCTGAAGCTTTCTTT.

The chain has TRBV11-2 and TRBJ1-6; tentatively, D is TRBD1 (5 bases). Germline V gives CDR1 SGHAT, CDR2 FQNNGV. The CDR3 contains 13 residues. V lost 5 bases to trimming and J lost 4 bases, with 6 bases between them. The CDR3 nucleotides read TGTGCCAGCAGCCCAGGGTATAATTCACCCCTCCACTTT. Amino acids: CASSPGYNSPLHF.

The chain has TRBV5-1 and TRBJ2-1; 13 bases fit TRBD2. Germline CDR1 SGHRS, CDR2 YFSETQ. The CDR3 spans 17 residues. The V segment lost 4 bases and the J segment 12 bases; nucleotides outside the gene matches: 16. The chain's CDR3 is CASSRGRGTSGGDGQFF. CDR3 DNA sequence: TGCGCCAGCAGCCGAGGCAGGGGAACTAGCGGGGGGGACGGGCAGTTCTTC.

The chain carries TRBV7-9 and TRBJ2-5, with D maybe TRBD1 (5 bases). Germline-derived CDR1 and CDR2 are SEHNR and FQNEAQ (reference sequence). V lost 5 bases and J lost 5, with 12 bases in between. The CDR3 is made up of 13 amino acids. CDR3 in DNA: TGTGCCAGCAGCGGACAAGGGGTCGAGACCCAGTACTTC. As protein: CASSGQGVETQYF.

This sequence joins TRBV30 and TRBJ2-7; TRBD1 aligns across 9 bases. The CDR3 length is 14 residues. The V and J ends lost 2 bases and 3 bases, in that order; junction bases with no gene match: 5. The germline V gene encodes CDR1 GTSNPN and CDR2 SVGIG (reference sequence). The CDR3 bases are TGTGCCTGGAGTCCAGGACAGGGGTTCTACGAGCAGTACTTC. This sequence encodes CAWSPGQGFYEQYF.

This chain's CDR3 is CASSDDLAVQETQYF. The CDR3 DNA sequence: TGTGCCAGCAGTGATGATTTAGCGGTCCAAGAGACCCAGTACTTC. The J gene is TRBJ2-5, the V gene TRBV2; possible D gene TRBD2, 6 bases. This CDR3 has 15 amino acids. Per the germline V gene, CDR1 is SNHLY and CDR2 is FYNNEI. V was cut by 3 bases and J by 1 base, with 12 bases left in between.

The chain carries TRBV27 and TRBJ2-6; 7 bases match TRBD1. This CDR3 is 17 amino acids long. V was clipped by 5 bases and J by 0 bases; unmatched bases: 7. Germline-derived CDR1 and CDR2 are MNHEY and SMNVEV (reference sequence). The CDR3 is CASSRDRAGSGANVLTF. The CDR3 nucleotides read TGTGCCAGCAGTAGAGACAGGGCTGGCTCTGGGGCCAACGTCCTGACTTTC.

The V call is TRBV7-9, the J call TRBJ2-5; 9 nucleotides match TRBD2. This CDR3 has 15 residues. The germline V gene has CDR1 SEHNR and CDR2 FQNEAQ (reference sequence). V dropped 5 bases and J dropped 5; count of bases not matched to a gene: 9. Here the CDR3 reads CASSPAGLARETQYF. The CDR3 region has the DNA TGTGCCAGCAGCCCTGCCGGACTAGCGCGGGAGACCCAGTACTTC.

The rearrangement joins TRBV5-3 to TRBJ1-1; tentatively, D is TRBD1 (6 bases). TRBV5-3 is an ORF for which the function is uncertain. The CDR3 is 15 amino acids. Trimming removed 2 bases at V and 3 bases at J, with 14 bases between. CDR3 sequence reads: CARSFPPGQDTEAFF. The CDR3, as DNA: TGTGCCAGAAGCTTCCCACCGGGACAAGACACTGAAGCTTTCTTT.

The rearrangement uses TRBV7-8 and TRBJ2-5; possible D gene TRBD2, 6 bases. The CDR3 runs to 15 residues. The germline CDR1 and CDR2 sequences are SGHVS and FQNEAQ. Trimming took 5 bases from V and 1 from J, leaving 14 bases between them. CDR3 sequence reads: CASSPSDYLQETQYF. The CDR3 region has the DNA TGTGCCAGCAGCCCGTCGGACTACCTCCAAGAGACCCAGTACTTC. The variable domain in full, with the rest retrieved from reference TRBV7-8 and TRBJ2-5, is GAGVSQSPRYKVAKRGQDVALRCDPISGHVSLFWYQQALGQGPEFLTYFQNEAQLDKSGLPSDRFFAERPEGSVSTLKIQRTQQEDSAVYLCASSPSDYLQETQYFGPGTRLLVL.

This chain joins TRBV6-5 and TRBJ1-1, with D perhaps matching TRBD1 (5 bases). The V end was cut by 6 bases, the J end by 11 bases, with 19 bases between. The CDR3 loop spans 13 amino acids. Germline assignment: CDR1 MNHEY and CDR2 SVGAGI. The CDR3 loop reads CASSLGGGDGAFF. DNA for the CDR3: TGTGCCAGCAGCCTCGGGGGGGGAGATGGGGCTTTCTTT.

The chain uses TRBV28 and TRBJ1-5, with 8 nucleotides matching TRBD1. Unmatched junction bases numbered 14, after V lost 4 bases and J lost 9 bases. The CDR3 consists of 16 residues. CDR1 and CDR2 from the germline V gene are MDHEN and SYDVKM. This CDR3 reads CASSSFGQGRDRPQHF. In nucleotides, the CDR3 is TGTGCCAGCAGTTCCTTCGGACAGGGAAGAGATCGGCCCCAGCATTTT.

The J gene is TRBJ1-6, the V gene TRBV5-1; 7 bases agree with TRBD1. Trimming cost V 4 bases and J 7 bases; bases outside gene matches: 8. The CDR3 runs to 15 residues. Germline assignment: CDR1 SGHRS and CDR2 YFSETQ. Here the CDR3 DNA reads TGCGCCAGCAGCACAGACAGGGCTCAGAATTCACCCCTCCACTTT. Its translation: CASSTDRAQNSPLHF. Drawing the rest from reference TRBV5-1 and TRBJ1-6, the complete variable domain is KAGVTQTPRYLIKTRGQQVTLSCSPISGHRSVSWYQQTPGQGLQFLFEYFSETQRNKGNFPGRFSGRQFSNSRSEMNVSTLELGDSALYLCASSTDRAQNSPLHFGNGTRLTVT.

V and J are TRBV30 and TRBJ1-1; D might be TRBD1 (6 bases). V was shortened by 3 bases and J by 4 bases, with 18 bases between the two germline ends. The CDR3 has 15 residues. The germline V gene encodes CDR1 GTSNPN and CDR2 SVGIG (reference sequence). The CDR3: CAWRHRVVGRTEAFF. The CDR3 DNA follows: TGTGCCTGGAGGCACAGGGTAGTCGGTCGCACTGAAGCTTTCTTT.

This clone was observed a single time. The chain has TRBV6-4 and TRBJ1-3; TRBD1 matches 8 bases. V trimming: 2 bases; J trimming: 4 bases; junction bases outside the gene matches: 7. Per germline, CDR1 MRHNA and CDR2 SNTAGT. The length of the CDR3 is 16 residues. This CDR3 reads CASSDPSRDRGNTIYF. CDR3 bases: TGTGCCAGCAGTGACCCGTCAAGGGACAGGGGAAACACCATATATTTT.

The chain couples TRBV7-9 to TRBJ1-2, with D hard to call. CDR3 length: 15 residues. The germline V gene has CDR1 SEHNR and CDR2 FQNEAQ (reference sequence). V was clipped by 1 base and J by 2 bases, with 11 bases between them. The CDR3 loop reads CASSLVVVRNYGYTF. Here the CDR3 DNA reads TGTGCCAGCAGCTTAGTCGTAGTCAGGAACTATGGCTACACCTTC.

This clone appeared once. The chain employs TRBV7-3 and TRBJ1-2; D may be TRBD1 (6 bases). Trimming took 6 bases from V and 5 from J, leaving 16 bases between them. Germline lookup yields CDR1 SGHTA and CDR2 FQGTGA. The CDR3 totals 14 residues. CDR3: CASRSQRTDYGYTF. The CDR3 nucleotides are TGTGCCAGCAGGTCCCAGAGGACAGATTATGGCTACACCTTC.

This chain connects TRBV18 to TRBJ1-5; TRBD1 might be the D (5 bases). Germline CDR1 and CDR2: KGHSH and LQKENI. Deletions cut 6 bases from V and 4 bases from J, with 16 bases between. The CDR3 extends over 15 amino acids. This CDR3 is CASSSVGGRNQPQHF. The CDR3 DNA follows: TGTGCCAGCTCGTCCGTCGGGGGACGAAATCAGCCCCAGCATTTT.

This rearrangement joins TRBV7-8 to TRBJ2-2; maybe TRBD2 (5 bases). Germline CDR1 SGHVS, CDR2 FQNEAQ. The V gene lost 8 bases and the J gene lost 2 bases, with 12 bases spanning the gap. The CDR3 totals 14 residues. CDR3 protein: CASPGGINTGELFF. In DNA, the CDR3 is TGTGCCAGCCCAGGAGGCATCAACACCGGGGAGCTGTTTTTT. Full variable domain (remainder filled in from reference TRBV7-8 and TRBJ2-2): GAGVSQSPRYKVAKRGQDVALRCDPISGHVSLFWYQQALGQGPEFLTYFQNEAQLDKSGLPSDRFFAERPEGSVSTLKIQRTQQEDSAVYLCASPGGINTGELFFGEGSRLTVL.